The clone carrying this TCR beta chain was observed a few times. These data come from a study of cytotoxic CD8 clonotypes in ibrutinib-treated CLL. Trimming stripped 11 bases from V and 3 bases from J, with 8 bases between. Looked up from germline, CDR1 is MNHEY and CDR2 is SMNVEV (reference sequence). The CDR3 spans 11 residues. Sequenced by immunoSEQ multiplex PCR; TCRdb stores in-frame clones only, minus some. The sample gives tens of thousands of clones, 50% to 65% of which show up once; more than 20% is in the top ten. Sequencing was performed on PBMCs, taken at disease progression, from a patient treated with ibrutinib. The source is a human donor with chronic lymphocytic leukemia. The V call is TRBV27, the J call TRBJ2-4; D assignment may be TRBD1 or TRBD2 (5 bases each). In nucleotides, the CDR3 is TGTGCCCTGAGGGGCAAAAACATTCAGTACTTC. This encodes CALRGKNIQYF.